This TCR beta chain stems from a study of OX40 agonist ivuxolimab in advanced cancers. Across the study: The patients received ivuxolimab by intravenous route every 2 weeks at 0.01 to 10 mg/kg. Partial responses were observed in three patients, of whom one had hepatocellular carcinoma and two had cutaneous melanoma. Study-level points and caveats: Expanded clones were, on average, more numerous among CD8+ T cells than CD4+.

The method was immunoSEQ multiplex PCR; TCRdb's version includes in-frame clones alone and lacks a portion of them. The repertoire consists of roughly 46,000 clones, with 88% occurring once and the leading ten covering around 58%. Blood sampling took place at baseline, cycle 4 day 1, and cycle 7 day 1. Trimming pared 5 bases from V and 0 bases from J, leaving 17 bases between. The CDR3 covers 18 residues. Germline CDR1 SGHTA, CDR2 FQGTGA. Note on this clone: Its antigen is undetermined.

The clonotype comes from an adult with an advanced solid tumor such as melanoma, head and neck, liver or kidney cancer. The chain recombines TRBV7-3 with TRBJ2-6, with D maybe TRBD1 (6 bases). Source: CD4+ or CD8+ T cells sorted from blood, taken in a trial of the OX40 agonist ivuxolimab. The CDR3 coding sequence is TGTGCCAGCAGCCTAGGGGGAACAGAGATCTCTGGGGCCAACGTCCTGACTTTC. It yields the protein CASSLGGTEISGANVLTF. Combining the CDR3 with reference TRBV7-3 and TRBJ2-6 gives the whole variable domain GAGVSQTPSNKVTEKGKYVELRCDPISGHTALYWYRQSLGQGPEFLIYFQGTGAADDSGLPNDRFFAVRPEGSVSTLKIQRTERGDSAVYLCASSLGGTEISGANVLTFGAGSRLTVL.